The text below deals with one T cell receptor beta chain. The antigen is unknown. The CDR3 ends on some other residue instead of the conserved phenylalanine or tryptophan, so this is likely a read error. This specimen belongs to a study of T-cell reconstitution after alpha-beta-depleted transplantation in children. Study outcomes and limitations: About two months after transplant, alpha-beta T cells reportedly came from several hundred expanded graft clones. For some patients, TCRbeta diversity was high at day 60 because of recipient T cells and thymic progenitors that survived.

Trimming removed 2 bases from V and 3 bases from J; junction bases left unmatched: 0. The CDR3 consists of 15 residues. CDR1 MDHEN and CDR2 SYDVKM come from the germline V gene. Unique molecular identifiers were incorporated into the prepared TCRbeta library. TCRdb fed the PCR reads into MiXCR, producing one record per CDR3 protein. This table holds around 240,000 distinct CDR3 sequences, 8.2% found once. This receptor was taken from a male patient younger than 18 who had a stem cell transplant for acute lymphoblastic leukemia, so the T cells may come from the graft donor. The material was PBMCs, mostly from graft donor cells, obtained 180 days after TCRalphabeta/CD19-depleted stem cell transplant. V gene TRBV28 combines with J gene TRBJ2-1; 11 bases agree with TRBD2. The DNA of the CDR3 is TGTGCCAGCAGTTTAGGGACTAGCGGCTACAATGAGCAGTTCTGC. Protein product: CASSLGTSGYNEQFC.